Listed here is a single T cell receptor (beta chain). The antigen remains unidentified. The V end was cut by 0 bases, the J end by 4 bases, with 7 bases between. Germline V gene data show CDR1 as SGHKS and CDR2 as YYEKEE (reference sequence). CDR3 length equals 14 residues. Construction of the TCRbeta library involved unique molecular identifiers. TCRdb reprocessed the PCR reads with MiXCR, giving one entry per CDR3 protein. Among under 750,000 distinct CDR3 sequences listed, roughly 23% were seen once. The sample belongs to a study of T-cell reconstitution after alpha-beta-depleted transplantation in children. Study-wide findings and caveats: Reportedly, only several hundred clones from non-depleted graft cells drove alpha-beta T-cell counts at about two months. By one year post-transplant, T-cell counts and diversity largely arose from T cells that were newly produced. High day-60 TCRbeta diversity in some patients came from surviving recipient T cells and thymic progenitors.

This chain joins TRBV5-5 and TRBJ2-2; D uncertain. The clonotype comes from a boy less than two years old who had a stem cell transplant for acute myeloid leukemia, so the T cells may come from the graft donor. The input for sequencing was PBMCs, mostly from graft donor cells, taken 360 days after TCRalphabeta/CD19-depleted stem cell transplant. The CDR3 coding sequence is TGTGCCAGCAGCTTGGTAGAGCCCACCGGGGAGCTGTTTTTT. Its translation is CASSLVEPTGELFF.